One sample yielded the 17 T cell receptor beta chains listed below, sequenced in a study of blood T cell repertoires in COVID-19. Libraries were prepared by immunoSEQ multiplex PCR; TCRdb keeps only in-frame clonotypes and omits some of them. The table shows about 58,000 clones, with around nine tenths occurring only once. Sequenced input: peripheral blood. The receptors were gathered from a woman in her 70s with active COVID-19.

The CDR3 DNA is TGCAGCGTTGTTGCGGCGGCTAGCGGATTGAACACAGATACGCAGTATTTT. Its protein is CSVVAAASGLNTDTQYF. The genes are TRBV29-1 and TRBJ2-3; the match to TRBD2 covers 7 bases. Germline assignment: CDR1 SQVTM and CDR2 ANQGSEA. The CDR3 extends over 17 amino acids. The V gene end was trimmed by 4 bases and the J gene end by 2 bases; junction bases not matched to a gene: 15.

The CDR3 loop is CASRVITGPDNNSPLHF. CDR3 sequence (DNA): TGCGCCAGCAGAGTCATTACAGGGCCCGACAATAATTCACCCCTCCACTTT. V gene TRBV5-1 combines with J gene TRBJ1-6; weak D call: TRBD1 (6 bases). The germline gives CDR1 SGHRS, CDR2 YFSETQ. The ends were cut back, 5 bases at V and 5 bases at J, with 20 bases in the middle. CDR3 length equals 17 residues. The full variable domain, rest sourced from reference TRBV5-1 and TRBJ1-6, is KAGVTQTPRYLIKTRGQQVTLSCSPISGHRSVSWYQQTPGQGLQFLFEYFSETQRNKGNFPGRFSGRQFSNSRSEMNVSTLELGDSALYLCASRVITGPDNNSPLHFGNGTRLTVT.

The rearrangement links TRBV10-3 to TRBJ1-1; TRBD1 might be the D (6 bases). Germline values: CDR1 ENHRY, CDR2 SYGVKD. The CDR3 runs 13 residues. V was shortened by 5 bases and J by 1 base, with 8 bases between the two germline ends. The CDR3 reads CAISKQGNTEAFF. DNA for the CDR3: TGTGCCATCAGTAAACAGGGGAACACTGAAGCTTTCTTT.

The chain employs TRBV24-1 and TRBJ2-7, with a possible D match to TRBD1 (6 bases). V lost 4 bases and J lost 6, with 18 bases in between. The CDR3 loop spans 15 amino acids. Germline CDR1 KGHDR, CDR2 SFDVKD. CDR3 bases: TGTGCCACCAGTGACTCCCGGGACATTCTCTCCGAGCAGTACTTC. Encoded protein: CATSDSRDILSEQYF.

The V and J genes are TRBV11-2 and TRBJ2-3; TRBD2 might be the D (6 bases). The CDR3 has 17 residues. CDR1 and CDR2 (germline): SGHAT, FQNNGV. V dropped 5 bases and J dropped 1 base, with 19 bases sitting between them. CDR3 protein: CASSGGTQIGGTDTQYF. As DNA, the CDR3 is TGTGCCAGCAGCGGTGGGACTCAAATCGGGGGCACAGATACGCAGTATTTT.

The J gene is TRBJ2-6, the V gene TRBV6-5, with TRBD1 identical over 8 bases. The length of the CDR3 is 14 residues. The trim removed 10 bases at V and 3 bases at J, leaving 5 bases unmatched. Germline CDR1 is MNHEY and CDR2 is SVGAGI. CDR3 DNA sequence: TGTGCCACGGACAGGGAAGATGGGGCCAACGTCCTGACTTTC. The encoded protein is CATDREDGANVLTF.

The chain recombines TRBV5-1 with TRBJ1-6; D not resolved. Germline CDR1 is SGHRS and CDR2 is YFSETQ. The ends were cut back, 0 bases at V and 7 bases at J, with 11 bases in the middle. CDR3 length equals 15 residues. The CDR3: CASSLGVSGNSPLHF. Written as DNA, the CDR3 is TGCGCCAGCAGCTTGGGGGTTAGCGGGAATTCACCCCTCCACTTT.

The chain employs TRBV5-1 and TRBJ1-2, with TRBD1 as a possible D gene (5 bases). The V end lost 4 bases, the J end lost 8 bases, and 21 bases lay between the germline ends. This CDR3 is built from 15 residues. Germline CDR1 reads SGHRS; CDR2 reads YFSETQ. The CDR3 region is CASSPTSDSAGGYTF. The DNA of the CDR3 is TGCGCCAGCAGCCCAACCTCCGACAGTGCAGGGGGCTACACCTTC.

The V call is TRBV24-1, the J call TRBJ2-1, with D possibly matching TRBD2 (6 bases). The CDR3 spans 14 residues. V lost 3 bases to trimming and J lost 5 bases, with 10 bases between them. Germline V gene sequence: CDR1 KGHDR, CDR2 SFDVKD. The chain's CDR3 is CATSDQGLHNEQFF. In nucleotides, the CDR3 is TGTGCCACCAGTGATCAGGGACTCCACAATGAGCAGTTCTTC.

The chain joins TRBV18 to TRBJ2-5, with 8 bases fitting TRBD1. The CDR3 is made up of 16 amino acids. Germline CDR1 and CDR2: KGHSH and LQKENI. V lost 0 bases to trimming and J lost 2 bases; unmatched junction nucleotides: 5. Here the CDR3 DNA reads TGTGCCAGCTCACCACCGGGACAGGCCAAGCAAGAGACCCAGTACTTC. Protein: CASSPPGQAKQETQYF.

Only one count was recorded for this clone. The chain carries TRBV7-9 and TRBJ2-1; 7 bases agree with TRBD2. CDR3 size: 13 residues. Germline V gene data show CDR1 as SEHNR and CDR2 as FQNEAQ (reference sequence). V trimming: 5 bases; J trimming: 7 bases; junction bases outside the gene matches: 5. The CDR3 is CASSRGSYNEQFF. The CDR3 DNA is TGTGCCAGCAGCCGCGGGAGTTATAATGAGCAGTTCTTC.

The chain joins TRBV9 to TRBJ1-6, with a possible D match to TRBD1 (6 bases). With 0 bases removed from V and 7 bases from J, the gap between germline ends came to 11 bases. The CDR3 covers 15 residues. Germline-derived CDR1 and CDR2 are SGDLS and YYNGEE. CDR3 sequence (DNA): TGTGCCAGCAGCGTAGGGGACACCCTAAATTCACCCCTCCACTTT. It encodes CASSVGDTLNSPLHF.

This chain joins TRBV18 and TRBJ1-5; possible D gene TRBD1, 5 bases. The CDR3 loop spans 16 amino acids. The V end was cut by 5 bases, the J end by 0 bases, with 14 bases between. Germline loops: CDR1 KGHSH, CDR2 LQKENI. The CDR3 DNA is TGTGCCAGCTCAAGGTTTTCACAGGATAGCAATCAGCCCCAGCATTTT. This codes for CASSRFSQDSNQPQHF. The whole variable domain, remainder taken from reference TRBV18 and TRBJ1-5, is NAGVMQNPRHLVRRRGQEARLRCSPMKGHSHVYWYRQLPEEGLKFMVYLQKENIIDESGMPKERFSAEFPKEGPSILRIQQVVRGDSAAYFCASSRFSQDSNQPQHFGDGTRLSIL.

The chain has TRBV21-1 and TRBJ2-1; the tabulated D call, TRBD2, remains unverified against the DNA. TRBV21-1 is classified as a pseudogene. The length of the CDR3 is 19 residues. The CDR3 DNA reads TGTGCCAGCAGCAAAAAAGGGGCTAGCGGGAGCCACTCCTACAATGAGCAGTTCTTC. This codes for CASSKKGASGSHSYNEQFF.

The V and J genes are TRBV5-5 and TRBJ2-1; the D is unclear. Trimming cost V 4 bases and J 2 bases, with 16 bases left between them. Germline assignment: CDR1 SGHKS and CDR2 YYEKEE (reference sequence). The CDR3 totals 16 residues. The CDR3 loop is CASSLLTVPPYNEQFF. CDR3 coding DNA: TGTGCCAGCAGCCTGTTAACAGTTCCCCCCTACAATGAGCAGTTCTTC.

This clone has only a few counts. The chain joins TRBV7-9 to TRBJ2-2; D uncertain. This CDR3 region has 12 residues. Germline CDR1 reads SEHNR; CDR2 reads FQNEAQ (reference sequence). Between the trimmed V and J ends, which lost 2 bases and 8 bases, there was a span of 6 bases. CDR3 sequence reads: CASSLPVGELFF. In nucleotides, the CDR3 is TGTGCCAGCAGCTTACCAGTTGGGGAGCTGTTTTTT.

This clone was seen only once. This chain connects TRBV6-1 to TRBJ2-2; the match to TRBD1 covers 10 bases. V was pared by 4 bases and J by 1 base, with 6 bases of the junction left unmatched. The V gene's germline CDR1 is MNHNS and CDR2 SASEGT. This CDR3 has 17 residues. CDR3: CASSVSGTGENTGELFF. CDR3 in DNA: TGTGCCAGCAGTGTCTCCGGGACAGGGGAGAACACCGGGGAGCTGTTTTTT.